This TCR beta chain was captured by sequencing in a study of ipilimumab plus nivolumab after autologous stem cell transplantation. The CDR3 runs 15 residues. The repertoire was sequenced with immunoSEQ multiplex PCR; TCRdb's copy has only in-frame clones and lacks some. This sample has around 16,000 clones, with approximately 75% found just once. The count of this clone is one. The sequence was collected from a male donor with diffuse large B-cell lymphoma. Sequenced here: PBMCs, sampled in a trial of ipilimumab plus nivolumab as post-transplant consolidation. The chain uses TRBV21-1 and TRBJ2-3; the D segment call TRBD1 is taken from the table without a DNA check. TRBV21-1 is given as a pseudogene. The CDR3 nucleotides read TGTGCCAGCAGCAGCCGGGACAGGGTAACAGATACGCAGTATTTT. Translation gives CASSSRDRVTDTQYF.